A single T cell receptor beta chain is shown here with its context. With a J-beta primer mix and a sample-barcoded 5' primer, a second PCR ran 7 to 11 cycles. All cDNA molecules were each tagged by a template-switch adaptor with 12 random nucleotides. One entry per CDR3 protein results from TCRdb running MiXCR on the 5' RACE reads. Of 270,000 or so distinct CDR3 sequences listed, roughly 26% are singletons. The data originate from a study of blood T cells in healthy people across ages. The CDR3 totals 14 residues. CDR1 and CDR2 (germline): SGHDN, FVKESK. Donor samples were obtained from healthy Caucasian individuals from Russia, aged about 6 to 95.

This sequence was found in a woman in her seventies in good health. This chain links TRBV14 with TRBJ2-5, with 8 bases that match TRBD1. The last part of the DNA fits TRBJ2-7 better; the J call may be wrong. Sequencing used blood. The CDR3 sequence: CASSHLQGGYEQYF. The CDR3 DNA reads as TGTGCCAGCAGCCACCTACAGGGGGGCTACGAGCAGTACTTC.